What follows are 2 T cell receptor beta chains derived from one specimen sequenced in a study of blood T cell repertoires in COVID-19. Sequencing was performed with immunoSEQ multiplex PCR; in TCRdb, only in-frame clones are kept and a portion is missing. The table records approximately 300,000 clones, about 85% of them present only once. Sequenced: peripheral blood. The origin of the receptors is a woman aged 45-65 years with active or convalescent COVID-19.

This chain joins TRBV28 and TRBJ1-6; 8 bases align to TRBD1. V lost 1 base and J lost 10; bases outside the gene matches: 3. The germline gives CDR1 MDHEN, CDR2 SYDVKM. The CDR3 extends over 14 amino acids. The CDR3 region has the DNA TGTGCCAGCAGTTTATCAGGGGGCGAATCACCCCTCCACTTT. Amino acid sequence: CASSLSGGESPLHF.

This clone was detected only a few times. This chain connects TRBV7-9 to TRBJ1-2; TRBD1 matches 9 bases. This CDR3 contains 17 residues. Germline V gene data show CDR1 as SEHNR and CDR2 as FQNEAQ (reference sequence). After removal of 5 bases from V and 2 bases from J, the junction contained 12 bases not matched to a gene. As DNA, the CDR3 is TGTGCCAGCAGCCCTACAGGGGGCGAGGTAACCAACTATGGCTACACCTTC. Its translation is CASSPTGGEVTNYGYTF. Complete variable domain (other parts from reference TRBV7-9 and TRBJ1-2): DTGVSQNPRHKITKRGQNVTFRCDPISEHNRLYWYRQTLGQGPEFLTYFQNEAQLEKSRLLSDRFSAERPKGSFSTLEIQRTEQGDSAMYLCASSPTGGEVTNYGYTFGSGTRLTVV.